At least ten counts were recorded for the clone carrying this T cell receptor beta chain. Time point described: patch test 2, 6 weeks after DPC sensitization. Stated treatment: therapeutic diphenylcyclopropenone sensitization with weekly scalp DPC. This entry belongs to a study of human T cells and chemical hapten exposure. CDR3 size: 12 residues. Trimming stripped 0 bases from V and 7 bases from J, with 6 bases between. Germline CDR1 is SNHLY and CDR2 is FYNNEI. TCRdb independently ran MiXCR on the RACE reads; one entry per CDR3 protein. The sample yields some 70,000 distinct CDR3 sequences, 10% to 13% seen once.

This sequence joins TRBV2 and TRBJ2-5, with D hard to call. This clonotype was obtained from a woman aged 45-65 years with alopecia areata. Some clones in this sample may be carry-over from other donors' samples. The sample here was whole blood, taken in connection with sensitization to the hapten diphenylcyclopropenone (DPC). Here the CDR3 reads CASSEALRTQYF. CDR3 sequence (DNA): TGTGCCAGCAGTGAAGCGCTTAGGACCCAGTACTTC. Variable domain in full (rest from reference TRBV2 and TRBJ2-5): EPEVTQTPSHQVTQMGQEVILRCVPISNHLYFYWYRQILGQKVEFLVSFYNNEISEKSEIFDDQFSVERPDGSNFTLKIRSTKLEDSAMYFCASSEALRTQYFGPGTRLLVL.